This T cell receptor beta chain originates from a study of Tregs in tolerant kidney transplant recipients. About the study: Antibodies separated recipient from donor cells. Points from the study as a whole: Expanding Tregs on activated donor B cells appeared to best identify donor-specific TCRbeta clones.

Deletions cut 10 bases from V and 6 bases from J, with 18 bases between. The CDR3 has 13 amino acids. In germline, CDR1 is WNHNN, CDR2 SYGVQD (reference sequence). Points on this clone: No antigen is known for it.

Profiled with immunoSEQ multiplex PCR; TCRdb holds only in-frame clones, not every one. The table lists tens of thousands of clones, 95% of them singletons. This sequence was found in a human donor in good health. Sequences were obtained from Tregs from blood cultured with allogeneic cells. The rearrangement uses TRBV10-1 and TRBJ1-2; possible D gene TRBD1, 5 bases. Here the CDR3 reads CAIKGSRVDGYTF. CDR3 DNA: TGCGCCATCAAGGGGAGTAGGGTTGATGGCTACACCTTC.